This is a list of T cell receptor beta chains from one sample in a study of shared clonotypes between healthy human individuals. Clones were read by immunoSEQ multiplex PCR, and TCRdb kept only the in-frame ones, dropping some. The sample has over a million clones, roughly 96% seen once. The sequenced material came from naive CD4+ T cells sorted from blood. Receptors originate from a man younger than 40 in good health. Both conserved end residues are part of each CDR3. Each record gives: D gene, V gene, clone size, J gene, CDR3 protein, CDR3 DNA. D genes are given only for firm matches. Size is omitted from some rows. Given values are once, few, many or a class for expanded clones.

D: TRBD1
V: TRBV5-1
size: -
J: TRBJ2-7
CDR3: CASSLRGKGQGSDEQYF
DNA: TGCGCCAGCAGCCTGAGGGGGAAAGGACAGGGATCGGATGAGCAGTACTTC

D: -
V: TRBV14
size: -
J: TRBJ2-1
CDR3: CASSQEGLRDSRHEQFF
DNA: TGTGCCAGCAGCCAAGAGGGGCTGCGGGATAGTCGCCATGAGCAGTTCTTC

D: -
V: TRBV4-1
size: -
J: TRBJ2-5
CDR3: CASSQVLGETQYF
DNA: TGCGCCAGCAGCCAAGTTCTAGGGGAGACCCAGTACTTC

D: TRBD1
V: TRBV29-1
size: -
J: TRBJ2-5
CDR3: CSVATGGRETQYF
DNA: TGCAGCGTTGCCACAGGGGGTCGAGAGACCCAGTACTTC

D: -
V: TRBV19
size: -
J: TRBJ1-5
CDR3: CASSTIEGNEQPQHF
DNA: TGTGCCAGTAGTACCATTGAGGGTAACGAACAGCCCCAGCATTTT

D: TRBD1
V: TRBV11-2
size: -
J: TRBJ2-3
CDR3: CASSSWTGFADTQYF
DNA: TGTGCCAGCAGCTCTTGGACAGGGTTCGCAGATACGCAGTATTTT

D: TRBD2
V: TRBV2
size: -
J: TRBJ2-7
CDR3: CASGGGSYEQYF
DNA: TGTGCCAGCGGGGGAGGGAGCTACGAGCAGTACTTC

D: -
V: TRBV11-2
size: once
J: TRBJ1-1
CDR3: CASSLGGSAFF
DNA: TGTGCCAGCAGCTTAGGCGGGTCGGCTTTCTTT

D: TRBD1
V: TRBV11-2
size: -
J: TRBJ2-7
CDR3: CASSLAIRTGMGRQYF
DNA: TGTGCCAGCAGCTTAGCGATAAGGACAGGGATGGGCCGGCAGTACTTC

D: -
V: TRBV19
size: -
J: TRBJ1-1
CDR3: CASTYGGLGTEAFF
DNA: TGTGCCAGTACCTATGGGGGGCTGGGCACTGAAGCTTTCTTT

D: TRBD1
V: TRBV7-2
size: -
J: TRBJ2-7
CDR3: CASSRRQGGYEQYF
DNA: TGTGCCAGCAGCAGGCGACAGGGGGGCTACGAGCAGTACTTC

D: -
V: TRBV30
size: -
J: TRBJ2-2
CDR3: CAGGGANTGELFF
DNA: TGTGCCGGAGGGGGCGCGAACACCGGGGAGCTGTTTTTT

D: -
V: TRBV27
size: -
J: TRBJ2-2
CDR3: CASSLEVAPGELFF
DNA: TGTGCCAGCAGTTTAGAGGTAGCCCCCGGGGAGCTGTTTTTT

D: TRBD2
V: TRBV5-1
size: -
J: TRBJ2-7
CDR3: CASSRGLAGLAYEQYF
DNA: TGCGCCAGCAGCCGGGGACTAGCGGGCTTAGCCTACGAGCAGTACTTC

D: -
V: TRBV5-6
size: once
J: TRBJ2-1
CDR3: CASNQQGFKSYNEQFF
DNA: TGTGCCAGCAACCAGCAGGGCTTTAAATCCTACAATGAGCAGTTCTTC

D: TRBD1
V: TRBV6-1
size: once
J: TRBJ1-1
CDR3: CASTRTGEAFF
DNA: TGTGCCAGCACAAGGACAGGAGAAGCTTTCTTT

D: -
V: TRBV10-3
size: -
J: TRBJ1-3
CDR3: CAISVFQEAGNTIYF
DNA: TGTGCCATCAGTGTTTTTCAGGAGGCTGGAAACACCATATATTTT

D: TRBD1
V: TRBV6-5
size: -
J: TRBJ1-1
CDR3: CASRQGLGGTEAFF
DNA: TGTGCCAGCAGACAGGGGCTCGGGGGCACTGAAGCTTTCTTT

D: -
V: TRBV6-1
size: -
J: TRBJ1-1
CDR3: CASSEAGGLRNTEAFF
DNA: TGTGCCAGCAGTGAAGCCGGAGGTCTCCGTAACACTGAAGCTTTCTTT

D: TRBD1
V: TRBV18
size: -
J: TRBJ2-1
CDR3: CASSQSWDSLNEQFF
DNA: TGTGCCAGCTCGCAGTCGTGGGACAGTCTCAATGAGCAGTTCTTC

D: TRBD2
V: TRBV14
size: -
J: TRBJ2-5
CDR3: CASSPSGSHQETQYF
DNA: TGTGCCAGCAGTCCTAGCGGGAGCCACCAAGAGACCCAGTACTTC

D: -
V: TRBV19
size: -
J: TRBJ1-2
CDR3: CASSILGPNYGYTF
DNA: TGTGCCAGTAGTATCCTAGGGCCAAACTATGGCTACACCTTC

D: -
V: TRBV2
size: once
J: TRBJ2-7
CDR3: CASSGEFSYEQYF
DNA: TGTGCCAGCAGTGGAGAATTCTCCTACGAGCAGTACTTC

D: -
V: TRBV5-1
size: -
J: TRBJ1-2
CDR3: CASSFPGRNYGYTF
DNA: TGCGCCAGCAGCTTTCCGGGACGGAACTATGGCTACACCTTC

D: -
V: TRBV19
size: -
J: TRBJ2-7
CDR3: CASSIGYRDHEQYF
DNA: TGTGCCAGTAGTATAGGCTACAGGGATCACGAGCAGTACTTC

D: TRBD2
V: TRBV7-3
size: once
J: TRBJ2-7
CDR3: CASSLTVIGTSFEQYF
DNA: TGTGCCAGCAGCTTAACGGTGATCGGGACTAGCTTCGAGCAGTACTTC

D: TRBD2
V: TRBV5-1
size: -
J: TRBJ2-3
CDR3: CASSREGPSGRTTDTQYF
DNA: TGCGCCAGCAGCCGGGAAGGGCCTAGCGGGAGGACTACAGATACGCAGTATTTT

D: -
V: TRBV20-1
size: -
J: TRBJ2-3
CDR3: CSARLNSEHF
DNA: TGCAGTGCTAGGCTAAATAGCGAGCATTTT

D: -
V: TRBV19
size: once
J: TRBJ1-3
CDR3: CASIPSPGEFSGNTIYF
DNA: TGTGCCAGTATCCCCAGTCCCGGGGAATTCTCTGGAAACACCATATATTTT

D: -
V: TRBV15
size: -
J: TRBJ2-3
CDR3: CATSRAGTSFTDTQYF
DNA: TGTGCCACCAGCAGAGCCGGGACATCATTCACAGATACGCAGTATTTT

D: TRBD2
V: TRBV9
size: -
J: TRBJ2-1
CDR3: CASSTLAGVDNEQFF
DNA: TGTGCCAGCAGCACACTAGCGGGAGTTGACAATGAGCAGTTCTTC

D: -
V: TRBV28
size: -
J: TRBJ2-7
CDR3: CASSTAAFEQYF
DNA: TGTGCCAGCAGTACGGCCGCCTTCGAGCAGTACTTC

D: TRBD1
V: TRBV28
size: -
J: TRBJ1-2
CDR3: CASSLTGEYGYTF
DNA: TGTGCCAGCAGCTTAACAGGGGAGTATGGCTACACCTTC

D: -
V: TRBV10-3
size: -
J: TRBJ2-3
CDR3: CAISGNTSTDTQYF
DNA: TGTGCCATCAGCGGAAACACTAGCACAGATACGCAGTATTTT

D: TRBD2
V: TRBV14
size: -
J: TRBJ2-5
CDR3: CASSQVSSGRASLDQETQYF
DNA: TGTGCCAGCAGCCAAGTGTCTAGCGGGAGGGCTTCCCTAGACCAAGAGACCCAGTACTTC

D: TRBD1
V: TRBV7-2
size: -
J: TRBJ2-7
CDR3: CASSSDRESSYEQYF
DNA: TGTGCCAGCAGCTCAGACAGGGAGAGCTCCTACGAGCAGTACTTC

D: -
V: TRBV10-3
size: -
J: TRBJ2-3
CDR3: CAILRALADTQYF
DNA: TGTGCCATCCTTCGGGCCCTGGCAGATACGCAGTATTTT

D: TRBD1
V: TRBV7-2
size: -
J: TRBJ2-1
CDR3: CASRGQGNYNEQFF
DNA: TGTGCCAGCAGGGGACAGGGGAACTACAATGAGCAGTTCTTC

D: -
V: TRBV7-2
size: -
J: TRBJ2-2
CDR3: CASSWLRASTGELFF
DNA: TGTGCCAGCAGCTGGTTGCGGGCATCCACCGGGGAGCTGTTTTTT

D: TRBD1
V: TRBV30
size: -
J: TRBJ1-1
CDR3: CAGQGQENTEAFF
DNA: TGTGCCGGCCAGGGACAGGAGAACACTGAAGCTTTCTTT

D: TRBD2
V: TRBV5-4
size: -
J: TRBJ2-1
CDR3: CASSFEREGYNEQFF
DNA: TGTGCCAGCAGCTTCGAGCGGGAGGGGTACAATGAGCAGTTCTTC

D: -
V: TRBV18
size: -
J: TRBJ2-7
CDR3: CASSNSLGSPSYEQYF
DNA: TGTGCCAGCTCCAATTCCCTCGGGAGCCCCTCCTACGAGCAGTACTTC

D: -
V: TRBV2
size: -
J: TRBJ2-2
CDR3: CASRVTVNTGELFF
DNA: TGTGCCAGCAGAGTGACAGTTAACACCGGGGAGCTGTTTTTT

D: -
V: TRBV19
size: once
J: TRBJ2-1
CDR3: CASSIVWNNEQFF
DNA: TGTGCCAGTAGTATTGTCTGGAACAATGAGCAGTTCTTC

D: TRBD2
V: TRBV4-1
size: -
J: TRBJ2-7
CDR3: CASSQPGLADEQYF
DNA: TGCGCCAGCAGCCAACCGGGACTAGCAGACGAGCAGTACTTC

D: -
V: TRBV2
size: -
J: TRBJ2-1
CDR3: CASSETRSSYNEQFF
DNA: TGTGCCAGCAGCGAGACTAGGAGCTCCTACAATGAGCAGTTCTTC

D: -
V: TRBV5-4
size: -
J: TRBJ2-2
CDR3: CASSFNRGPGELFF
DNA: TGTGCCAGCAGCTTCAACCGGGGACCCGGGGAGCTGTTTTTT

D: -
V: TRBV25-1
size: -
J: TRBJ1-2
CDR3: CASTSLYGYTF
DNA: TGTGCCAGCACTTCCCTCTATGGCTACACCTTC

D: TRBD2
V: TRBV7-2
size: -
J: TRBJ2-1
CDR3: CASSSGTSGNEQFF
DNA: TGTGCCAGCAGTTCCGGGACTAGCGGTAATGAGCAGTTCTTC

D: -
V: TRBV11-2
size: -
J: TRBJ2-7
CDR3: CASSENRDISYEQYF
DNA: TGTGCCAGCAGCGAAAACCGGGACATCTCCTACGAGCAGTACTTC

D: TRBD2
V: TRBV5-1
size: -
J: TRBJ2-3
CDR3: CASSSVKLAGATQYF
DNA: TGCGCCAGCAGCTCGGTGAAACTAGCGGGGGCTACGCAGTATTTT

D: TRBD1
V: TRBV30
size: -
J: TRBJ2-3
CDR3: CAWRGTGGNSTDTQYF
DNA: TGTGCCTGGAGGGGAACAGGGGGTAATAGCACAGATACGCAGTATTTT

D: TRBD2
V: TRBV27
size: -
J: TRBJ2-7
CDR3: CASSSRRGGSNYEQYF
DNA: TGTGCCAGCAGTTCACGGCGGGGGGGGTCTAACTACGAGCAGTACTTC

D: -
V: TRBV7-2
size: few
J: TRBJ1-3
CDR3: CASSPGNTIYF
DNA: TGTGCCAGCAGCCCAGGAAACACCATATATTTT

D: -
V: TRBV2
size: once
J: TRBJ2-1
CDR3: CASSATPSSYNEQFF
DNA: TGTGCCAGCAGTGCTACTCCCAGCTCCTACAATGAGCAGTTCTTC